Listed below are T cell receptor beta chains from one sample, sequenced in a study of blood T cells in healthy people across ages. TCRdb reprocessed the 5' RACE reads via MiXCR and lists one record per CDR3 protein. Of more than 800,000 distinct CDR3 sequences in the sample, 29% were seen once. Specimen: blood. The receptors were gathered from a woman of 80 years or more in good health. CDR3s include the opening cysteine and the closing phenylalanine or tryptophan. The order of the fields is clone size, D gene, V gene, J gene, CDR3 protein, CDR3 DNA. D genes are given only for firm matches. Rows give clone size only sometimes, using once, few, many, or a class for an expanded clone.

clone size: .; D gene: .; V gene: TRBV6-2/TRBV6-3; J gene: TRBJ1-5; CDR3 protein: CASSYSMGVHDQPQHF; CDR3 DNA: TGTGCCAGCAGTTACTCGATGGGGGTACACGATCAGCCCCAGCATTTT
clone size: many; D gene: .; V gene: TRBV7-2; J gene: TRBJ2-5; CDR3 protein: CASSLAQETQYF; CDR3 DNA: TGTGCCAGCAGCTTAGCTCAAGAGACCCAGTACTTC
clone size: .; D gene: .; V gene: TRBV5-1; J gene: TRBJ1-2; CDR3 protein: CASSSGGTPNYGYTF; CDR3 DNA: TGCGCCAGCAGCTCCGGGGGGACTCCTAACTATGGCTACACCTTC
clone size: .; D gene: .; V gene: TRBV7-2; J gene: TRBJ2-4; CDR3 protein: CASSLFAPPEQYF; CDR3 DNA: TGTGCCAGCAGCTTATTTGCTCCCCCTGAGCAGTACTTC
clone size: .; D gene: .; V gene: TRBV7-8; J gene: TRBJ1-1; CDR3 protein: CAGSLTGAGRGEAFF; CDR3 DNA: TGTGCCGGCAGCTTAACGGGAGCGGGTCGTGGTGAAGCTTTCTTT
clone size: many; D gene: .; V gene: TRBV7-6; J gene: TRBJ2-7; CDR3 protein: CASSLVGYGGEQYF; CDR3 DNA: TGTGCCAGCAGCTTAGTTGGTTACGGGGGCGAGCAGTACTTC
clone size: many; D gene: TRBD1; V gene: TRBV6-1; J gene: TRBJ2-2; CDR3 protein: CASSETGYPGELFF; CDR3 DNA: TGTGCCAGCAGTGAGACAGGGTACCCCGGGGAGCTGTTTTTT
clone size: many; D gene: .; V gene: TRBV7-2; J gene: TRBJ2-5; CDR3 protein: CASSIERVETQYF; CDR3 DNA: TGTGCCAGCAGCATAGAAAGGGTTGAGACCCAGTACTTC
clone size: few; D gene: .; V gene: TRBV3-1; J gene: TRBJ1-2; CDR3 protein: CASSQDGGGYGYTF; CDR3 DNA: TGTGCCAGCAGCCAAGACGGGGGAGGGTATGGCTACACCTTC
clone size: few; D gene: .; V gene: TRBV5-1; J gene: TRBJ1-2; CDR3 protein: CASSLYGYGYTF; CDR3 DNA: TGCGCCAGCAGCTTGTACGGCTATGGCTACACCTTC
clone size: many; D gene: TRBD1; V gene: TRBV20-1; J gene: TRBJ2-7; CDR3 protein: CSAYRGRDEQYF; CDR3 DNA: TGCAGTGCTTACAGGGGACGGGACGAGCAGTACTTC
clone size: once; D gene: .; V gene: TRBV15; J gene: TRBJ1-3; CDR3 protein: CATSRDFGAGNTIYF; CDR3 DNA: TGTGCCACCAGCAGAGATTTTGGGGCCGGAAACACCATATATTTT
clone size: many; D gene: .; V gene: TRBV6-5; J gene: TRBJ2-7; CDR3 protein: CASSYSWGTDIYEQYF; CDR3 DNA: TGTGCCAGCAGTTACTCATGGGGGACGGATATCTACGAGCAGTACTTC
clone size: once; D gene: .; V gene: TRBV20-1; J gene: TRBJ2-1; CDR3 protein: CSARGGRGDYNEQFF; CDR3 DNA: TGCAGTGCTAGAGGTGGCAGGGGGGACTACAATGAGCAGTTCTTC
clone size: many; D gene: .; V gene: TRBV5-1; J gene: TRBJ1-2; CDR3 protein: CASSSARPRQGLGGYTF; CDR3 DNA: TGCGCCAGCAGCTCGGCCCGCCCTCGCCAGGGTCTGGGGGGCTACACCTTC
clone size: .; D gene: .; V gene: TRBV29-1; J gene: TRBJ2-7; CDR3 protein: CSVEDGNSYEQYF; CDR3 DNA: TGCAGCGTGGAAGATGGGAACTCCTACGAGCAGTACTTC
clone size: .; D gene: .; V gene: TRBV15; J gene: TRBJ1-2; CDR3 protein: CATSRVGRGGDGYTF; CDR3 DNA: TGTGCCACCAGCAGAGTGGGCAGGGGAGGCGATGGCTACACCTTC
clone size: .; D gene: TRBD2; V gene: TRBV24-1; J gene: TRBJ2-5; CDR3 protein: CATSGAGLAGGGNEQYF; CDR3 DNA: TGTGCCACCAGTGGTGCGGGACTAGCGGGGGGTGGTAATGAGCAGTACTTC
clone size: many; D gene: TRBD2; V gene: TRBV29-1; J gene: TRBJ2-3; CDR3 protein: CSVSTSPDTQYF; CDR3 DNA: TGCAGCGTTTCGACTAGCCCAGATACGCAGTATTTT
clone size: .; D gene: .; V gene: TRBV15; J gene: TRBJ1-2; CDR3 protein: CATSRDSSYGYTF; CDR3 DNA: TGTGCCACCAGCAGAGACAGCAGCTATGGCTACACCTTC
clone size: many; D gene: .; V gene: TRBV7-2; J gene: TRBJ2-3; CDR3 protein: CASSLEGKRDTQYF; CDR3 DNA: TGTGCCAGCAGCTTAGAGGGGAAGAGAGATACGCAGTATTTT
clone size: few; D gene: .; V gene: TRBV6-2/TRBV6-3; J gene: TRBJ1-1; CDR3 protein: CASDEPGTSNTEAFF; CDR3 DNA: TGTGCCAGTGATGAACCAGGGACATCGAACACTGAAGCTTTCTTT
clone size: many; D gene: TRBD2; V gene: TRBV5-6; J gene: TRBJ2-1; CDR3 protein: CASSSLRAGGPNEQFF; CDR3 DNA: TGTGCCAGCAGCTCCTTACGAGCGGGGGGGCCAAATGAGCAGTTCTTC
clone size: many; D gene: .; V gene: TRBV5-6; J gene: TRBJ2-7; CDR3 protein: CASSLGPLAYEQYF; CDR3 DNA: TGTGCCAGCAGCTTGGGGCCGTTGGCCTACGAGCAGTACTTC
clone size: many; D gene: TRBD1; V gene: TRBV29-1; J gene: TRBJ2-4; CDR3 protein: CSVSGTGVAKNIQYF; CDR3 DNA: TGCAGCGTGTCCGGGACAGGGGTAGCCAAAAACATTCAGTACTTC
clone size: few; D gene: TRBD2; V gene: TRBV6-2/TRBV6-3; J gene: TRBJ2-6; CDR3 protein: CASSYPGGFGANVLTF; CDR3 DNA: TGTGCCAGCAGTTACCCGGGGGGTTTTGGGGCCAACGTCCTGACTTTC
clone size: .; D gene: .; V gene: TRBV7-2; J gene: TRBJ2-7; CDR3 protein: CASSLTGSGSYNEQYF; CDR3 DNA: TGTGCCAGCAGTTTGACAGGTTCAGGCTCCTACAATGAGCAGTACTTC
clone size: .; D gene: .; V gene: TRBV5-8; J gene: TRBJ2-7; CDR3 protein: CASSLDLGGREQYF; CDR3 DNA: TGTGCCAGCAGCTTGGATCTTGGGGGACGCGAGCAGTACTTC
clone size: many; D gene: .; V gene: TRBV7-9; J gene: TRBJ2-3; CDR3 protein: CASGTTDTQYF; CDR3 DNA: TGTGCCAGCGGGACCACAGATACGCAGTATTTT
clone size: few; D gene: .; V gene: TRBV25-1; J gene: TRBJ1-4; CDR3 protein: CASSEGSTNEKLFF; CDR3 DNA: TGTGCCAGCAGTGAGGGGTCAACTAATGAAAAACTGTTTTTT
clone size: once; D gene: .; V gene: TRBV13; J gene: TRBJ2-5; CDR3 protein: CASGRYLGETQYF; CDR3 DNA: TGTGCCAGCGGGAGATATTTGGGAGAGACCCAGTACTTC
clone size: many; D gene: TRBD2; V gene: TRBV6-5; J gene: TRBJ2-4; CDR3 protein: CASSKIAGGWDIQYF; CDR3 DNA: TGTGCCAGCAGTAAAATAGCGGGGGGCTGGGACATTCAGTACTTC
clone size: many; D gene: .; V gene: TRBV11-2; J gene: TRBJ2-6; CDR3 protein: CASSKEGAVSGANVLTF; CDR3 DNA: TGTGCCAGCAGCAAGGAGGGAGCGGTGTCTGGGGCCAACGTCCTGACTTTC
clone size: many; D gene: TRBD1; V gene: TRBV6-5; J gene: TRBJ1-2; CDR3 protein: CASSYRSRDRGHGYTF; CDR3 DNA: TGTGCCAGCAGTTACCGATCCCGGGACAGGGGTCATGGCTACACCTTC
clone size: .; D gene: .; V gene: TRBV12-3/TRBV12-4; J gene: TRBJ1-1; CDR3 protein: CAGTTGRGGTEAFF; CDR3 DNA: TGTGCCGGCACTACAGGCAGGGGAGGGACTGAAGCTTTCTTT
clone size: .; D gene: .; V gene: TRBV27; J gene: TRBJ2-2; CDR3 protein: CASRLGQTNTGELFF; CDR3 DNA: TGTGCCAGCAGACTGGGACAAACGAACACCGGGGAGCTGTTTTTT
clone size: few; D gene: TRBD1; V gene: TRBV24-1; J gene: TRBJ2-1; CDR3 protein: CATSGTQGWNEQFF; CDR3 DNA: TGTGCCACCAGTGGAACACAGGGGTGGAATGAGCAGTTCTTC
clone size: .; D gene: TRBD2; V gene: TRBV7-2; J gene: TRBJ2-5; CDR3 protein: CASSLDGGRLETQYF; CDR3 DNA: TGTGCCAGCAGCTTAGACGGCGGGAGGTTGGAGACCCAGTACTTC
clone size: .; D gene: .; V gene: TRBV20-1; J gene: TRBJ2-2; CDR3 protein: CSAHPLARNTGGLFF; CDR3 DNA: TGCAGTGCCCACCCTCTAGCGAGGAACACCGGGGGGCTGTTTTTT
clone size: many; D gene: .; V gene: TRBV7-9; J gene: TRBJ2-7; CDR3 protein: CASSSLARSYEQYF; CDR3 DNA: TGTGCCAGCAGCTCCTTGGCGCGGTCCTACGAGCAGTACTTC
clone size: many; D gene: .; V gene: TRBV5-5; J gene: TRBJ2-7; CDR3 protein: CASSLVRAGEQYF; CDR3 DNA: TGTGCCAGCAGCTTGGTTAGGGCTGGGGAGCAGTACTTC
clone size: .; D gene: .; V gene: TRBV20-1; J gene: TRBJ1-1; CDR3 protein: CSARDQIATGEAFF; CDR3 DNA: TGCAGTGCTAGAGATCAAATAGCTACAGGTGAAGCTTTCTTT
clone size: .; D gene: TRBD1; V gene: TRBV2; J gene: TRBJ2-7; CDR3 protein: CASSLRQGDLSEQYF; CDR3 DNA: TGTGCCAGCAGTCTGCGACAGGGGGACCTATCCGAGCAGTACTTC
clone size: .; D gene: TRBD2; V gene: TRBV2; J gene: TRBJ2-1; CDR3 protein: CASSEATSGNNEQFF; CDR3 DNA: TGTGCCAGCAGTGAGGCGACTAGCGGAAACAATGAGCAGTTCTTC